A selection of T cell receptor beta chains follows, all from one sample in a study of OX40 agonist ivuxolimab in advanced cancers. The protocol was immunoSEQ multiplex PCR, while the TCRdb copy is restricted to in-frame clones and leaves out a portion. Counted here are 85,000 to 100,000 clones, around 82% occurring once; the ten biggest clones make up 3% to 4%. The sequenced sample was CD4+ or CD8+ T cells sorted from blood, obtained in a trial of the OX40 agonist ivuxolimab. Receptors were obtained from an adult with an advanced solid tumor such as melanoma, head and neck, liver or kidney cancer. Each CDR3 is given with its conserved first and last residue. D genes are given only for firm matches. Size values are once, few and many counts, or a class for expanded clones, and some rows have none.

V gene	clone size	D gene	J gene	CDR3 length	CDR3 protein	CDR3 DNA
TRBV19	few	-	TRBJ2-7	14	CASAPGAGTYEQYF	TGTGCCAGCGCACCGGGGGCAGGGACCTACGAGCAGTACTTC
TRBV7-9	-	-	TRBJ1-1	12	CASSSDWTEAFF	TGTGCCAGCAGTTCGGACTGGACTGAAGCTTTCTTT
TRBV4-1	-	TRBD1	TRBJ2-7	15	CASSHRQGGTDEQYF	TGCGCCAGCAGCCACCGACAGGGGGGTACCGACGAGCAGTACTTC
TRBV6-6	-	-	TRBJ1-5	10	CATGNQPQHF	TGTGCCACCGGCAATCAGCCCCAGCATTTT
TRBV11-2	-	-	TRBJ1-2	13	CASSSQGFYGYTF	TGTGCCAGCAGCTCGCAGGGTTTCTATGGCTACACCTTC
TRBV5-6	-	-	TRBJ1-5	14	CASSLSGKGGPQHF	TGTGCCAGCAGCTTGTCAGGGAAGGGGGGGCCCCAGCATTTT
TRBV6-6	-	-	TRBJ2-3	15	CASSYVGEGTDTQYF	TGTGCCAGCAGTTACGTGGGGGAGGGCACAGATACGCAGTATTTT
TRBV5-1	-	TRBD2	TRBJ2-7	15	CTSSLGVAGEVEQYF	TGCACCAGCAGCTTGGGGGTAGCGGGAGAAGTCGAGCAGTACTTC
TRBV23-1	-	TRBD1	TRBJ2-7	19	CASSQSARTGDTTPYEQYF	TGCGCCAGCAGTCAATCGGCCCGGACAGGGGACACTACCCCCTACGAGCAGTACTTC
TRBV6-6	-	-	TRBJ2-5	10	CGTGIETQYF	TGTGGCACAGGGATAGAGACCCAGTACTTC
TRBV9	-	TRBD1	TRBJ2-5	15	CASSVGTGGWETQYF	TGTGCCAGCAGCGTAGGGACAGGGGGCTGGGAGACCCAGTACTTC
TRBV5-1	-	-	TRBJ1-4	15	CASSWAFRGNEKLFF	TGCGCCAGCAGCTGGGCGTTCCGGGGCAATGAAAAACTGTTTTTT
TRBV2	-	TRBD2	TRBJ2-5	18	CASKKKRLAGTLGETQYF	TGTGCCAGCAAAAAAAAGAGGCTAGCGGGAACCCTGGGGGAGACCCAGTACTTC
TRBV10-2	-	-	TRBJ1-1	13	CASMVGGYTEAFF	TGCGCCAGCATGGTTGGGGGGTACACTGAAGCTTTCTTT
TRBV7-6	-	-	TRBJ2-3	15	CASSLVTDNTDTQYF	TGTGCCAGCAGCTTAGTGACTGATAATACAGATACGCAGTATTTT
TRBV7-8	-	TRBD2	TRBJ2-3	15	CASSLRLAGTDTQYF	TGTGCCAGCAGCTTAAGACTAGCGGGCACAGATACGCAGTATTTT